This T cell receptor beta chain was retrieved from a study of T cell responses to AZD1222 COVID-19 vaccine. For this clone: What it binds is unknown.

This table comes from immunoSEQ multiplex PCR, and its TCRdb copy is limited to in-frame clones, with some not included. The repertoire holds about 150,000 clones, with 85% to 95% as singletons. General study results and limits: Nearly half of spike-specific TCRs reportedly target variant regions that are unmutated in the B.1.351 and B.1.1.7 variants. Increases in Spike-specific TCR breadth and depth were seen after two AZD1222 doses.

The CDR3 spans 14 residues. Germline loops: CDR1 SGHTA, CDR2 FQGNSA. V lost 1 base to trimming and J lost 1 base, with 7 bases between them. The material was peripheral blood, obtained on day 0 of AZD1222 vaccination. The source is an adult in good health. This chain uses TRBV7-2 with TRBJ1-1; D is ambiguous. The CDR3 nucleotides are TGTGCCAGCAGCTTAGGGGTCCCGAACACTGAAGCTTTCTTT. Its translation is CASSLGVPNTEAFF.